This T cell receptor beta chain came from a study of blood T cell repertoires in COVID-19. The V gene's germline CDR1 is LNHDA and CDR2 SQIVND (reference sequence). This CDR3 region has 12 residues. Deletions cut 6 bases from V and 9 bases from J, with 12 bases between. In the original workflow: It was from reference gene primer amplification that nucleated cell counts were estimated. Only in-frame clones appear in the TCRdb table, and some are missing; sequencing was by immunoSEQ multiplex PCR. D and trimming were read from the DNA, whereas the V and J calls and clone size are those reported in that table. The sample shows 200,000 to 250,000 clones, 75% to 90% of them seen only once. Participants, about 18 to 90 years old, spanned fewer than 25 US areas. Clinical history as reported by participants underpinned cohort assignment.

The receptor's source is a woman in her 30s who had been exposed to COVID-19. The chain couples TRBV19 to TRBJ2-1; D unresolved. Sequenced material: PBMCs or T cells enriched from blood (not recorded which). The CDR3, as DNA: TGTGCCAGTAGGAAACCGACGGGTGAGCAGTTCTTC. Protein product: CASRKPTGEQFF.